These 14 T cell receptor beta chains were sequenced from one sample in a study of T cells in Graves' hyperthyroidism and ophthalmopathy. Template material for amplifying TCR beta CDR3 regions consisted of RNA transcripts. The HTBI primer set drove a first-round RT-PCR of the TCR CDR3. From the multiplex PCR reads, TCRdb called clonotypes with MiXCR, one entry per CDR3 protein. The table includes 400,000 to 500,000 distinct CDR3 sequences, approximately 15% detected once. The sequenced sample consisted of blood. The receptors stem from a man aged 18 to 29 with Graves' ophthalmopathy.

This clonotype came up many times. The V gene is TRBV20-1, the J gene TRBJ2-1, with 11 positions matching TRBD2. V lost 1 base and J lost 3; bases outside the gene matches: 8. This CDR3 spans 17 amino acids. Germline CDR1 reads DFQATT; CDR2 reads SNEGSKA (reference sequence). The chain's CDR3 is CSARARMTSGDYNEQFF. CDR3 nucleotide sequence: TGCAGTGCTAGAGCTCGTATGACTAGCGGGGACTACAATGAGCAGTTCTTC.

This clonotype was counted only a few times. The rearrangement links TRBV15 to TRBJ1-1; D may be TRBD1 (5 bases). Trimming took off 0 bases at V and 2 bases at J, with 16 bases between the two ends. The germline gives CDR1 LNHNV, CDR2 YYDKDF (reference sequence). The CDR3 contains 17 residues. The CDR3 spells CATSREGRTTHNTEAFF. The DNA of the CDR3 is TGTGCCACCAGCAGAGAAGGGAGGACAACCCACAACACTGAAGCTTTCTTT. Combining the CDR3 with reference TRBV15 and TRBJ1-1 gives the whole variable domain DAMVIQNPRYQVTQFGKPVTLSCSQTLNHNVMYWYQQKSSQAPKLLFHYYDKDFNNEADTPDNFQSRRPNTSFCFLDIRSPGLGDTAMYLCATSREGRTTHNTEAFFGQGTRLTVV.

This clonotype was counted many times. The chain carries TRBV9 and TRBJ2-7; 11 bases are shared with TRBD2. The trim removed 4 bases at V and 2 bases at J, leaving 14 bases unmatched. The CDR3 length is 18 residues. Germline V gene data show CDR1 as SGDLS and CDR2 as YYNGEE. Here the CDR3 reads CASSPRGMGTSGTYEQYF. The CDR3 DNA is TGTGCCAGCAGCCCCCGAGGAATGGGGACTAGCGGAACCTACGAGCAGTACTTC.

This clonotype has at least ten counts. The CDR3 protein is CASSYDRVLNTGELFF. CDR3 nucleotides: TGTGCCAGCAGTTACGACAGGGTTTTAAACACCGGGGAGCTGTTTTTT. The chain is built from TRBV6-6 and TRBJ2-2, with 7 positions matching TRBD1. Germline V gene sequence: CDR1 MNHNY, CDR2 SVGAGI (reference sequence). The CDR3 runs 16 residues. V trimming: 2 bases; J trimming: 2 bases; junction bases outside the gene matches: 5.

CDR3 in DNA: TGTGCCAGCAAACAACGGGCTAGCGGGGGGGCTAATACCCAGTACTTC. Its translation is CASKQRASGGANTQYF. This sequence joins TRBV2 and TRBJ2-5; TRBD2 matches at 12 bases. Germline V gene data show CDR1 as SNHLY and CDR2 as FYNNEI. This CDR3 is built from 16 residues. Trimming cost V 7 bases and J 8 bases; bases outside gene matches: 14. The variable domain in full, completed from reference TRBV2 and TRBJ2-5, reads EPEVTQTPSHQVTQMGQEVILRCVPISNHLYFYWYRQILGQKVEFLVSFYNNEISEKSEIFDDQFSVERPDGSNFTLKIRSTKLEDSAMYFCASKQRASGGANTQYFGPGTRLLVL.

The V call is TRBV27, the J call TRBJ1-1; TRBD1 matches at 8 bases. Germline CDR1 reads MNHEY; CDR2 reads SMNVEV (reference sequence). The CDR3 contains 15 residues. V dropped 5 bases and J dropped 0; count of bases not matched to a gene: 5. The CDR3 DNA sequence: TGTGCCAGCAGTCCCCGGGACAGGATGAACACTGAAGCTTTCTTT. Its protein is CASSPRDRMNTEAFF.

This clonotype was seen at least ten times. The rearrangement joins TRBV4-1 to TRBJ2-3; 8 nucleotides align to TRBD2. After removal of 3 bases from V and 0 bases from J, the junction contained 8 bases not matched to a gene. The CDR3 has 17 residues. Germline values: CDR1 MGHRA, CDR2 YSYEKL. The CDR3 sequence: CASSHPSQRGSTDTQYF. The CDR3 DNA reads TGCGCCAGCAGCCATCCTTCCCAGCGGGGGAGCACAGATACGCAGTATTTT.

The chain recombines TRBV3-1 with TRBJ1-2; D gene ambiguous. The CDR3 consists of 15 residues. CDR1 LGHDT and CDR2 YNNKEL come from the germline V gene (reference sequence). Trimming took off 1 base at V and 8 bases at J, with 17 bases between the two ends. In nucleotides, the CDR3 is TGTGCCAGCAGCCAAGGGCTTTCAATCGGACGCGGCTACACCTTC. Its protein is CASSQGLSIGRGYTF.

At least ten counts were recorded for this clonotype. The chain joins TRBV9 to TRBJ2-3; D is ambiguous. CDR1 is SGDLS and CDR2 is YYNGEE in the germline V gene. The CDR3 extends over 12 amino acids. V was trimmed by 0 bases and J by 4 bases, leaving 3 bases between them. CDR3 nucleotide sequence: TGTGCCAGCAGCGTAGAGCCAGATACGCAGTATTTT. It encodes CASSVEPDTQYF.

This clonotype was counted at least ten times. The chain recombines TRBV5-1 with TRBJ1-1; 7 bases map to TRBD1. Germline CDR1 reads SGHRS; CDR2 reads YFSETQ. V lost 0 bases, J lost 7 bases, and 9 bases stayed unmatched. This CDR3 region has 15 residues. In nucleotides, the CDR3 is TGCGCCAGCAGCTTGGGCACAGGGGCGGGGGGTGAAGCTTTCTTT. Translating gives CASSLGTGAGGEAFF.

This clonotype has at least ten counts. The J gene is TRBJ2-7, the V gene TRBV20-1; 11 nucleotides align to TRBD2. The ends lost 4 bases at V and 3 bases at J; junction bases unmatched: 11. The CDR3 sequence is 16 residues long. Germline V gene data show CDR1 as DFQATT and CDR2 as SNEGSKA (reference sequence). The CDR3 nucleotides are TGCAGTGCTATAGAGGCTAGCGGGGGGACGGACTACGAGCAGTACTTC. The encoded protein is CSAIEASGGTDYEQYF.

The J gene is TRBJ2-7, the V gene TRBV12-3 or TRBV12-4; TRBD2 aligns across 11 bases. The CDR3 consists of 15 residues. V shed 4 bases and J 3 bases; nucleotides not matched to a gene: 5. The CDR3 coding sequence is TGTGCCAGCAGTTCCCCGGGACTAGCGGTCTACGAGCAGTACTTC. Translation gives CASSSPGLAVYEQYF.

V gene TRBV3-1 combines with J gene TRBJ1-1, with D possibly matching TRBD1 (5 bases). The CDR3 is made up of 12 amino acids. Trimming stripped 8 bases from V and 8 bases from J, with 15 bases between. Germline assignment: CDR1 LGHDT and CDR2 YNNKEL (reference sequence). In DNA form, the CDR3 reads TGTGCCAGCTGGTCAGGGATCGCAGAAGCTTTCTTT. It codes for CASWSGIAEAFF.

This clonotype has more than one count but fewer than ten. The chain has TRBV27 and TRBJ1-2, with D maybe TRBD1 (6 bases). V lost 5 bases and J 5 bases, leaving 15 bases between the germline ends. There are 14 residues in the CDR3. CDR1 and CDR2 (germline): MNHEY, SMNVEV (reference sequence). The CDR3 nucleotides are TGTGCCAGCAGTACCAGACAGGAGGGGTATGGCTACACCTTC. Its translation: CASSTRQEGYGYTF.